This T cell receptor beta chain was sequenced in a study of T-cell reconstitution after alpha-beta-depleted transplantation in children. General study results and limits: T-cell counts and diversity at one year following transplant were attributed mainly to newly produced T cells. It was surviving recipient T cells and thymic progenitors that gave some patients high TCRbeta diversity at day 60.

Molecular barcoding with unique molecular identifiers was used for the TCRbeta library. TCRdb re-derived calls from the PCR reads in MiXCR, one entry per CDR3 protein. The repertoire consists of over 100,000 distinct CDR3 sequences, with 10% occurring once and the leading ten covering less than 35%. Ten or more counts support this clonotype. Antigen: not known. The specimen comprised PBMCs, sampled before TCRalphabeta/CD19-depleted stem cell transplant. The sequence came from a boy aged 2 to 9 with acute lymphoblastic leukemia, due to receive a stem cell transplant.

CDR3: CASSLGLAGDTQYF. The CDR3 DNA reads as TGTGCCAGCAGCTTGGGACTAGCGGGAGATACGCAGTATTTT. The chain couples TRBV5-4 to TRBJ2-3; 10 bases align to TRBD2. The V segment lost 0 bases and the J segment 5 bases; nucleotides outside the gene matches: 0. CDR3 length: 14 amino acids. CDR1 and CDR2 (germline): SGHNT, YYREEE (reference sequence).